This TCR beta chain was recovered during a study of shared clonotypes between healthy human individuals. CDR3 length: 14 residues. Germline trimming cut 6 bases from V and 2 bases from J; bases unmatched to any gene: 7. Germline V gene data show CDR1 as MNHEY and CDR2 as SVGAGI. The protocol was immunoSEQ multiplex PCR, while the TCRdb copy is restricted to in-frame clones and leaves out a portion. The repertoire consists of some 900,000 clones, with approximately 76% occurring once and the leading ten covering over 1.3%. Study-wide results and limits: There were few donors, and this limited the genetic and exposure-history diversity represented. Clonotype sharing across donors was expected to vary with sequencing depth.

On this clone itself: The antigen is not known.

The sample comprised memory CD4+ T cells sorted from blood. Subset: CD45RA-negative fraction. This TCR was recovered from a man between 18 and 29 years old in good health. J is TRBJ2-7 and V is TRBV6-5; the match to TRBD2 covers 7 bases. The CDR3 DNA is TGTGCCAGCAGGATAAGCGGGGCCCCCTACGAGCAGTACTTC. This encodes CASRISGAPYEQYF.